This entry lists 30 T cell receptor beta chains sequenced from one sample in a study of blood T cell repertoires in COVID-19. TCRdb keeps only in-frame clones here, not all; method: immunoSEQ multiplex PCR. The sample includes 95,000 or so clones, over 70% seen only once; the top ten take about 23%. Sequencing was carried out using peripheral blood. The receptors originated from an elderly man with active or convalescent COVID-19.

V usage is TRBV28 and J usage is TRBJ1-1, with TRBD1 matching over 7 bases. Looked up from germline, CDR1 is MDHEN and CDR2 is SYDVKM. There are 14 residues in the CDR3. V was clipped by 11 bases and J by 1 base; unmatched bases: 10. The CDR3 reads CASEGAGKNTEAFF. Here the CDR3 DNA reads TGTGCCTCCGAGGGGGCAGGCAAGAACACTGAAGCTTTCTTT.

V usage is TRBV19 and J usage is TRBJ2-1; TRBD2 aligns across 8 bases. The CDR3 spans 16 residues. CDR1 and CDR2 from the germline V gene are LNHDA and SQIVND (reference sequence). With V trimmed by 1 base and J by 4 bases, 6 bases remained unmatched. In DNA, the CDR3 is TGTGCCAGTAGTATAGCCGTAGCGGGGAGTTACAATGAGCAGTTCTTC. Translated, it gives CASSIAVAGSYNEQFF.

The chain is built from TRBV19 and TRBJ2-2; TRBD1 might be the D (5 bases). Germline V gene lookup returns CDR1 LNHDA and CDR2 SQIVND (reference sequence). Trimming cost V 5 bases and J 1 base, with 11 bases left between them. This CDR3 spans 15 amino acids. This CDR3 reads CASSLGALNTGELFF. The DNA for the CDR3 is TGTGCCAGTAGTCTTGGGGCCCTGAACACCGGGGAGCTGTTTTTT.

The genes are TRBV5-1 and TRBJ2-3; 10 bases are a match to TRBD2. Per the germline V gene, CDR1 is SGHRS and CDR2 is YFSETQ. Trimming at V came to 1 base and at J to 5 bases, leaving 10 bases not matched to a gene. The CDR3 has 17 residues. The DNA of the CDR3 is TGCGCCAGCAGCTTGCTTACTAGCGGGGCCGGGAGAGATACGCAGTATTTT. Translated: CASSLLTSGAGRDTQYF.

CDR3 DNA sequence: TGTGCCAGCAGCGCATATACGGACAGGGAGAACACCGGGGAGCTGTTTTTT. Protein: CASSAYTDRENTGELFF. This chain links TRBV25-1 with TRBJ2-2; the match to TRBD1 covers 8 bases. Germline values: CDR1 MGHDK, CDR2 SYGVNS. CDR3 length equals 17 residues. V shed 6 bases and J 1 base; nucleotides not matched to a gene: 10.

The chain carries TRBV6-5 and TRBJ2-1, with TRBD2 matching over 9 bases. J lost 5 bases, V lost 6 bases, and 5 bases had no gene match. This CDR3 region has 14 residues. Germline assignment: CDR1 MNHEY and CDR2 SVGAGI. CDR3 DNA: TGTGCCAGCAGCTTAGCGGGGGAAAACAATGAGCAGTTCTTC. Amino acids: CASSLAGENNEQFF.

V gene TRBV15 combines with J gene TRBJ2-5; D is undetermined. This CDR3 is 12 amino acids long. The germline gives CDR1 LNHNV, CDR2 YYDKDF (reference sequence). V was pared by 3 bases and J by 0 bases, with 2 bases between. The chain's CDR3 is CATSSDQETQYF. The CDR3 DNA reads TGTGCCACCAGCAGCGACCAAGAGACCCAGTACTTC.

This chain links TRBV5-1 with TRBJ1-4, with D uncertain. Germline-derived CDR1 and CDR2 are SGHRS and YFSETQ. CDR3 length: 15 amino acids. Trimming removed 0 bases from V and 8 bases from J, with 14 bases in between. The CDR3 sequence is CASSLAGGFGEKLFF. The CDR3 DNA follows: TGCGCCAGCAGCTTGGCCGGCGGGTTTGGGGAAAAACTGTTTTTT. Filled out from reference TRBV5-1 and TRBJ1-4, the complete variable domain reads KAGVTQTPRYLIKTRGQQVTLSCSPISGHRSVSWYQQTPGQGLQFLFEYFSETQRNKGNFPGRFSGRQFSNSRSEMNVSTLELGDSALYLCASSLAGGFGEKLFFGSGTQLSVL.

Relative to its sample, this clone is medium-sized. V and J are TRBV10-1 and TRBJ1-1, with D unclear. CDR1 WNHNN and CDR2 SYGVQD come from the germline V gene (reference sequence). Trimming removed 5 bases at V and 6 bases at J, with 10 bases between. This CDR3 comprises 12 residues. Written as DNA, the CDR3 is TGCGCCAGCAGTCGGGGTTTGGCTGAAGCTTTCTTT. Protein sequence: CASSRGLAEAFF.

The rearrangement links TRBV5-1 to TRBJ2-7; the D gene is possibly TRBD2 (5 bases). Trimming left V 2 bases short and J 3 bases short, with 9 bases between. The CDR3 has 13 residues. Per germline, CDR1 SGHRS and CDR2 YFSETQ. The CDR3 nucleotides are TGCGCCAGCAGCTTTTGGGGAGACTACGAGCAGTACTTC. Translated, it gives CASSFWGDYEQYF.

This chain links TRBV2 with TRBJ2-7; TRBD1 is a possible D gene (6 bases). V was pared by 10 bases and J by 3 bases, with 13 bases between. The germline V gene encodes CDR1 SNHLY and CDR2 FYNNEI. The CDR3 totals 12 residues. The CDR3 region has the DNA TGTGCCACTGGGACAAGCCACTACGAGCAGTACTTC. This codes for CATGTSHYEQYF.

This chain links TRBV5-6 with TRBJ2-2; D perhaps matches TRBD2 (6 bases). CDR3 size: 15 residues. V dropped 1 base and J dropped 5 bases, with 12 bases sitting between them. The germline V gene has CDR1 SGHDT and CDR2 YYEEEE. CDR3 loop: CASSLFQRATGELFF. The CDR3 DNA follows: TGTGCCAGCAGCTTGTTCCAGCGGGCGACCGGGGAGCTGTTTTTT.

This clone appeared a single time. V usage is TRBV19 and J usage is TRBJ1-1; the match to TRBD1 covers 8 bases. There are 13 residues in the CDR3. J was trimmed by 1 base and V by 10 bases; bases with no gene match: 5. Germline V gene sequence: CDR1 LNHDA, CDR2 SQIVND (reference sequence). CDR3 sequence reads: CATQTGANTEAFF. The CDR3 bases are TGTGCCACGCAGACAGGGGCGAACACTGAAGCTTTCTTT.

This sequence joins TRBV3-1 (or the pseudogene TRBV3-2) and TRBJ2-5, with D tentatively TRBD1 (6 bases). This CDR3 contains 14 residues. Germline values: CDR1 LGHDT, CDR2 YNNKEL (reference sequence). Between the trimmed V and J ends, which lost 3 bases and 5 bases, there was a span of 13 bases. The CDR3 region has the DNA TGTGCCAGCAGCCATCCACAGGGCTCGGAGACCCAGTACTTC. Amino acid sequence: CASSHPQGSETQYF.

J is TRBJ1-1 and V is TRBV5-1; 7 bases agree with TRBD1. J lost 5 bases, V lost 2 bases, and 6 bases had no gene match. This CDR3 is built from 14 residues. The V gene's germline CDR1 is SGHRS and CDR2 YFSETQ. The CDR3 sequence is CASSFRQGDTEAFF. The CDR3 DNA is TGCGCCAGCAGCTTCCGACAGGGCGATACTGAAGCTTTCTTT.

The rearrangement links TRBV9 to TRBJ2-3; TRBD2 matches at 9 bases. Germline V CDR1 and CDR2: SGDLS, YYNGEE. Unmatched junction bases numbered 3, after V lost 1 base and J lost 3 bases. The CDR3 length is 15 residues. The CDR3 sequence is CASSVLAGPTDTQYF. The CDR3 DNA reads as TGTGCCAGCAGCGTACTAGCGGGGCCTACAGATACGCAGTATTTT.

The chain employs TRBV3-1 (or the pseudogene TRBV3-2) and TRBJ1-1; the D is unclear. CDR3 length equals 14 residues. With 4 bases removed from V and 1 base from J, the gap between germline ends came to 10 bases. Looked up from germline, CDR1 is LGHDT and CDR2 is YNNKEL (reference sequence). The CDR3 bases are TGTGCCAGCAGCCGAGAGATACAGAACACTGAAGCTTTCTTT. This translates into CASSREIQNTEAFF.

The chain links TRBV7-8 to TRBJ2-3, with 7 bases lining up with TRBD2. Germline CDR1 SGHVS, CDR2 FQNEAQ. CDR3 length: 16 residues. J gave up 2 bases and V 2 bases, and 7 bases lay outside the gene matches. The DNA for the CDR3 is TGTGCCAGCAGCTTATCGTCGGGGGGTCTCACAGATACGCAGTATTTT. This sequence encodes CASSLSSGGLTDTQYF. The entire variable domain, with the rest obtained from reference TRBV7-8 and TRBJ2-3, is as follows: GAGVSQSPRYKVAKRGQDVALRCDPISGHVSLFWYQQALGQGPEFLTYFQNEAQLDKSGLPSDRFFAERPEGSVSTLKIQRTQQEDSAVYLCASSLSSGGLTDTQYFGPGTRLTVL.

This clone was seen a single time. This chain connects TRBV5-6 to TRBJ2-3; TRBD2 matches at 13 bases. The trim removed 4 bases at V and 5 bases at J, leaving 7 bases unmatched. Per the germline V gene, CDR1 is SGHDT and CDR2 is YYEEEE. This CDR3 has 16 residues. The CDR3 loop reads CASSLTSGGAEDTQYF. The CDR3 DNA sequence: TGTGCCAGCAGCCTTACTAGCGGGGGGGCAGAAGATACGCAGTATTTT.

CDR3 amino acids: CASRTGLSGNTIYF. The CDR3 DNA reads TGCGCCAGCAGAACAGGGTTATCTGGAAACACCATATATTTT. The rearrangement uses TRBV5-1 and TRBJ1-3; possibly TRBD1 for D (6 bases). The V end was cut by 5 bases, the J end by 1 base, with 10 bases between. Germline lookup yields CDR1 SGHRS and CDR2 YFSETQ. The CDR3 has 14 residues.

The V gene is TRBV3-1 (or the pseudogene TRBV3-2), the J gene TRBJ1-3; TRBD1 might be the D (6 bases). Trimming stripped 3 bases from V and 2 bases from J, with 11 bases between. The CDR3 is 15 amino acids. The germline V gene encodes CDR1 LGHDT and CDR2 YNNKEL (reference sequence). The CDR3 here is CASSHTRGTGNTIYF. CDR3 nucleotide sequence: TGTGCCAGCAGCCATACCAGGGGAACTGGAAACACCATATATTTT.

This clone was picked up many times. The CDR3, as DNA: TGTGCCAGCAGTGAGGGCGCAACCGGGGAGCTGTTTTTT. Translation: CASSEGATGELFF. The chain has TRBV6-1 and TRBJ2-2; D is unclear. The CDR3 loop spans 13 amino acids. Between the trimmed V and J ends, which lost 3 bases and 5 bases, there was a span of 7 bases. Germline lookup yields CDR1 MNHNS and CDR2 SASEGT.

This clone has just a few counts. The CDR3 bases are TGTGCCAGCAGCCAGACCGGGACAGACTCTTACGAGCAGTACTTC. Amino acid sequence: CASSQTGTDSYEQYF. The chain couples TRBV5-5 to TRBJ2-7, with 7 positions matching TRBD1. Germline V gives CDR1 SGHKS, CDR2 YYEKEE (reference sequence). Losses at the gene ends were 4 bases for V and 4 bases for J; bases not matched to a gene: 11. This CDR3 region has 15 residues.

The CDR3: CASSQGYGDGYTF. The CDR3 DNA follows: TGTGCCAGCAGCCAAGGTTACGGAGATGGCTACACCTTC. The genes are TRBV3-1 (or the pseudogene TRBV3-2) and TRBJ1-2; no definite D call. The CDR3 spans 13 residues. In germline, CDR1 is LGHDT, CDR2 YNNKEL (reference sequence). Trimming removed 1 base from V and 6 bases from J, with 9 bases in between.

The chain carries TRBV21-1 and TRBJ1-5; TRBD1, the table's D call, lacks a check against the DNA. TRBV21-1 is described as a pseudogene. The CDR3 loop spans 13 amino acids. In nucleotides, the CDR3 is TGTGCCAGCACGACAGAGGGCAATCAGCCCCAGCATTTT. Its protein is CASTTEGNQPQHF.

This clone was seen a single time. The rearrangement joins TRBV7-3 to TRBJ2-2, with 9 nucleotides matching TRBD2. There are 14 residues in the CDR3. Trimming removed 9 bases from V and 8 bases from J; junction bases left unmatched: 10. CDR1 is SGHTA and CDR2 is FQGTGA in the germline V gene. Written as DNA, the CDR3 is TGTGCCAGTGCCTTAGCGGGGGCATCGGGGGAGCTGTTTTTT. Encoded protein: CASALAGASGELFF.

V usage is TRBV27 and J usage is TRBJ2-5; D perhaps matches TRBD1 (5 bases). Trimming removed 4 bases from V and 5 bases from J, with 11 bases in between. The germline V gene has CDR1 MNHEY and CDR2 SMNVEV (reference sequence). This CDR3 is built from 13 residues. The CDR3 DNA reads TGTGCCAGCAGTTACAGGCCAAGGGAGACCCAGTACTTC. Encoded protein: CASSYRPRETQYF.

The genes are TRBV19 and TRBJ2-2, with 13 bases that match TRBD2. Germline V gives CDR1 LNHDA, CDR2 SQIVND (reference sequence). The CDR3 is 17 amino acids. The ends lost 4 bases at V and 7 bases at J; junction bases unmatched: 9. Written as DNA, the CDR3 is TGTGCCAGTAGTAGACTAGCGGGGGGCCCCTTCGGCGGGGAGCTGTTTTTT. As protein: CASSRLAGGPFGGELFF.

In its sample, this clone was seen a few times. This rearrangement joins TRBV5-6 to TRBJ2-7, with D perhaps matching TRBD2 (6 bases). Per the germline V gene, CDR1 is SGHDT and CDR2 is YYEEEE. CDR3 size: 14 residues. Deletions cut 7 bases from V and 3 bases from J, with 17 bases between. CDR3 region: CASGGAGGNYEQYF. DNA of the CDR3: TGTGCCAGCGGCGGGGCAGGCGGCAACTACGAGCAGTACTTC.

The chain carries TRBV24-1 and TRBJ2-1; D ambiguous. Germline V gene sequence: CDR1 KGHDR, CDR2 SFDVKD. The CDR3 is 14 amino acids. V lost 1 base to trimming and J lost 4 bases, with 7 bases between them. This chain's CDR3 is CATSDLSSYNEQFF. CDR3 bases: TGTGCCACCAGTGATTTATCCAGTTACAATGAGCAGTTCTTC.